Each of the 12 T cell receptor beta chains below was sequenced from the same sample in a study of T cell repertoires in cytomegalovirus infection. TCRdb ran MiXCR on the reads and lists one entry per CDR3 protein. Of 300,000 to 450,000 distinct CDR3 sequences in the sample, 15% to 20% were seen once. Sequencing was done on a sample of PBMCs. The receptors shown here come from a human donor in good health (CMV status not recorded). Some clones in this sample may be carry-over from other donors' samples.

The rearrangement joins TRBV2 to TRBJ1-1, with D perhaps matching TRBD1 (5 bases). There are 14 residues in the CDR3. The germline CDR1 and CDR2 sequences are SNHLY and FYNNEI. With 1 base removed from V and 10 bases from J, the gap between germline ends came to 16 bases. Here the CDR3 DNA reads TGTGCCAGCAGTGAAGACAGGTCCGGGGATGTAGCTTTCTTT. This translates into CASSEDRSGDVAFF.

V gene TRBV3-1 combines with J gene TRBJ2-5; D is unresolved. The V end was cut by 5 bases, the J end by 4 bases, with 11 bases between. CDR1 is LGHDT and CDR2 is YNNKEL in the germline V gene (reference sequence). The CDR3 covers 13 residues. Here the CDR3 reads CASSSNAPETQYF. For the CDR3, the DNA is TGTGCCAGCAGCTCCAACGCCCCAGAGACCCAGTACTTC.

This clonotype showed up just a few times. The chain has TRBV2 and TRBJ2-5, with 7 positions matching TRBD2. Per the germline V gene, CDR1 is SNHLY and CDR2 is FYNNEI. With V trimmed by 8 bases and J by 2 bases, 2 bases remained unmatched. This CDR3 has 12 residues. Written as DNA, the CDR3 is TGTGCCAGCGAGGGACTACAAGAGACCCAGTACTTC. This sequence encodes CASEGLQETQYF. Variable domain in full (rest from reference TRBV2 and TRBJ2-5): EPEVTQTPSHQVTQMGQEVILRCVPISNHLYFYWYRQILGQKVEFLVSFYNNEISEKSEIFDDQFSVERPDGSNFTLKIRSTKLEDSAMYFCASEGLQETQYFGPGTRLLVL.

For the CDR3, the DNA is TGTGCCAGCAGCTTGGGGACAGTGCTAACAGATACGCAGTATTTT. Translation: CASSLGTVLTDTQYF. V usage is TRBV5-4 and J usage is TRBJ2-3, with a possible D match to TRBD1 (6 bases). This CDR3 spans 15 amino acids. Germline V lookup: CDR1 SGHNT, CDR2 YYREEE (reference sequence). Deletions cut 0 bases from V and 3 bases from J, with 11 bases between.

This clonotype was picked up a small number of times. The V gene is TRBV25-1, the J gene TRBJ1-1, with 9 bases that match TRBD1. Germline V gene data show CDR1 as MGHDK and CDR2 as SYGVNS. With V trimmed by 8 bases and J by 1 base, 8 bases remained unmatched. The CDR3 loop spans 15 amino acids. CDR3 in DNA: TGTGCCAGCTACCAATACAGGGGGCCGAACACTGAAGCTTTCTTT. Amino acids: CASYQYRGPNTEAFF. Using reference TRBV25-1 and TRBJ1-1 for the parts outside the CDR3, the full variable domain is EADIYQTPRYLVIGTGKKITLECSQTMGHDKMYWYQQDPGMELHLIHYSYGVNSTEKGDLSSESTVSRIRTEHFPLTLESARPSHTSQYLCASYQYRGPNTEAFFGQGTRLTVV.

This clonotype was observed at least ten times. The chain has TRBV7-8 and TRBJ2-7; D is perhaps TRBD1 (6 bases). Trimming cost V 5 bases and J 2 bases, with 10 bases left between them. CDR3 length: 13 residues. Germline V gene lookup returns CDR1 SGHVS and CDR2 FQNEAQ. The CDR3, as DNA: TGTGCCAGCAGCCCGGGACATACCTACGAGCAGTACTTC. Protein sequence: CASSPGHTYEQYF.

This rearrangement joins TRBV14 to TRBJ2-5; D remains ambiguous. V was pared by 1 base and J by 4 bases, with 10 bases between. The CDR3 loop spans 14 amino acids. Per the germline V gene, CDR1 is SGHDN and CDR2 is FVKESK. Here the CDR3 reads CASSQGAWGETQYF. CDR3 nucleotides: TGTGCCAGCAGCCAAGGGGCCTGGGGAGAGACCCAGTACTTC.

This clonotype occurred a few times. The V and J genes are TRBV6-2 or TRBV6-3 and TRBJ2-3, with TRBD2 as a possible D gene (6 bases). CDR1 is MNHEY and CDR2 is SVGEGT in the germline V gene. The CDR3 runs 14 residues. Between the trimmed V and J ends, which lost 6 bases and 7 bases, there was a span of 17 bases. This CDR3 is CASRTAGSLYTQYF. The CDR3 bases are TGTGCCAGCAGGACGGCGGGATCGCTATATACGCAGTATTTT.

This clonotype was observed a few times. J is TRBJ2-5 and V is TRBV7-2; D is possibly TRBD2 (6 bases). Deletions cut 0 bases from V and 1 base from J, with 9 bases between. The CDR3 length is 15 residues. Germline CDR1 and CDR2: SGHTA and FQGNSA. CDR3 bases: TGTGCCAGCAGCTTAGCAACTAGCCGCCAAGAGACCCAGTACTTC. This translates into CASSLATSRQETQYF.

The sample holds a few counts of this clonotype. The chain uses TRBV20-1 and TRBJ2-5, with 10 bases identical to TRBD2. The CDR3 has 14 residues. In germline, CDR1 is DFQATT, CDR2 SNEGSKA (reference sequence). Trimming took 6 bases from V and 5 from J; bases not matched to a gene: 9. The CDR3 loop is CSAPQAGGRETQYF. The DNA for the CDR3 is TGCAGTGCCCCCCAAGCGGGAGGGAGGGAGACCCAGTACTTC.

The sample holds many counts of this clonotype. This chain connects TRBV7-2 to TRBJ2-5; no clear D gene. V shed 4 bases and J shed 1 base, with 10 bases lying between them. Looked up from germline, CDR1 is SGHTA and CDR2 is FQGNSA. The CDR3 spans 14 residues. This CDR3 is CASSYRAPQETQYF. The CDR3 DNA sequence: TGTGCCAGCAGCTACCGCGCTCCCCAAGAGACCCAGTACTTC.

This clonotype was seen ten or more times. This sequence joins TRBV7-6 and TRBJ2-7, with D tentatively TRBD2 (7 bases). V lost 8 bases and J 1 base, leaving 21 bases between the germline ends. The length of the CDR3 is 16 residues. Germline V CDR1 and CDR2: SGHVS, FNYEAQ. DNA of the CDR3: TGTGCCAGCCTACGGACCGCGGGGGACAATTCCTACGAGCAGTACTTC. Protein: CASLRTAGDNSYEQYF.